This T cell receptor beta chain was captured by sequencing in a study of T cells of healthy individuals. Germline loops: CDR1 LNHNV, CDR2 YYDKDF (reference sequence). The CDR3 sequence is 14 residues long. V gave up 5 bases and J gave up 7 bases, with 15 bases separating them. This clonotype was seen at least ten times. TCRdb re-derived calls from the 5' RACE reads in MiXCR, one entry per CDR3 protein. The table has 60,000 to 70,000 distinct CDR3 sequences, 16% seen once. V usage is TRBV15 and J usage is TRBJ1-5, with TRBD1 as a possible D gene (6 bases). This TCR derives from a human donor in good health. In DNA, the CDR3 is TGTGCCACCAGCCTCGGGGCGGGGGCACAGCCCCAGCATTTT. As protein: CATSLGAGAQPQHF.